This T cell receptor beta chain appears in the sequencing data of a study of shared clonotypes between healthy human individuals. CDR3 length equals 13 residues. Trimming cost V 5 bases and J 4 bases, with 10 bases left between them. Germline CDR1 SGHNT, CDR2 YYREEE (reference sequence). Splitting of each subset's genomic DNA was done evenly across several immunoSEQ plates. Sorted subsets were amplified in replicate PCRs using around 0.2 ug DNA, around 30,000 T cell genomes. Authors' methods: ImmunoSEQ output lacked quality scores and full-length reads, limiting matched filtering. TCRdb keeps only in-frame clones here, not all; method: immunoSEQ multiplex PCR. That table gives V, J and clone size, and the DNA gave D and trimming. The data contain 2 million to 2.5 million clones, 95% of them singletons. CD45RA+ naive and CD45RA-negative memory subsets were separated from CD4+ cells. With regard to this clone: This CDR3 is also generated by other DNA sequences in the sample.

The source is a man aged 18 to 30 in good health. Source material: naive CD4+ T cells sorted from blood. Subset denoted: CD45RA+ positively selected. This chain joins TRBV5-4 and TRBJ2-1; D is perhaps TRBD1 or TRBD2 (5 bases each). For the CDR3, the DNA is TGTGCCAGCAGTAGGGACGGATACAATGAGCAGTTCTTC. Protein product: CASSRDGYNEQFF.